This TCR beta chain was recovered during a study of blood T cell repertoires in COVID-19. The overall study: There were acute and convalescent COVID-19 samples, and they came from the United States, Italy and Spain. PBMCs, B-cell-depleted T cells, or T cells provided the cDNA or gDNA that made up the material.

The table lists this clone with many counts. As processed by the authors: It was from reference gene primer amplification that nucleated cell counts were estimated. Profiling relied on immunoSEQ multiplex PCR, and the TCRdb table lists in-frame clones only, not all of them. That table is the source of V, J and clone size, and D and trimming were worked out from the DNA. Altogether a few hundred thousand clones are present, around 80% being singletons, with the ten largest covering around 1.5%. V dropped 5 bases and J dropped 4; count of bases not matched to a gene: 8. The CDR3 extends over 15 amino acids. CDR1 is MNHNY, CDR2 SVGAGI, per germline (reference sequence).

This clonotype was sampled from a woman aged 40 to 50 who had recovered from COVID-19. Sequencing was performed on peripheral blood. This rearrangement joins TRBV6-6 to TRBJ1-5; the match to TRBD1 covers 7 bases. The CDR3 DNA reads TGTGCCAGCAGTCCAACAGGGGCGCGTAATCAGCCCCAGCATTTT. The encoded protein is CASSPTGARNQPQHF.